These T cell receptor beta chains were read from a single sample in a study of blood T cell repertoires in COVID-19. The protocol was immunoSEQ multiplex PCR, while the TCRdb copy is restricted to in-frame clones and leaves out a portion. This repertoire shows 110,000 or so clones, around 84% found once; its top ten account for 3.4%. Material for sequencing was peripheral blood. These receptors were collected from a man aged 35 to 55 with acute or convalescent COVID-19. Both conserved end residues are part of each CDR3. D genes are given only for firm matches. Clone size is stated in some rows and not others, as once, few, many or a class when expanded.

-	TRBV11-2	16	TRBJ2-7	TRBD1	TGTGCCAGCAGCTCCCTCCGGGACAGGGGGCCTTTCGAGCAGTACTTC	CASSSLRDRGPFEQYF
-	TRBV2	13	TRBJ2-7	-	TGTGCCAGCAGCGTGGGACAAAACTACGAGCAGTACTTC	CASSVGQNYEQYF
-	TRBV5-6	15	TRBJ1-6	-	TGTGCCAGCAGCCGATATGGCCTGATGGATTCACCCCTCCACTTT	CASSRYGLMDSPLHF
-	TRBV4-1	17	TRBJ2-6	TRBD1	TGCGCCAGCAGCCAAGCTACAGGGGCCTCTGGGGCCAACGTCCTGACTTTC	CASSQATGASGANVLTF
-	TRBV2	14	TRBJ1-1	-	TGTGCCAGCAGTCGGACATGGGGGAACACTGAAGCTTTCTTT	CASSRTWGNTEAFF
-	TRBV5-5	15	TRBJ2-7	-	TGTGCCAGCAGCTTGGGCCAGGGTATTGCCTACGAGCAGTACTTC	CASSLGQGIAYEQYF
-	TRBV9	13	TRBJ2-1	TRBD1	TGTGCCAGCAGCGCAGGACAGGGGGTTGAGCAGTTCTTC	CASSAGQGVEQFF
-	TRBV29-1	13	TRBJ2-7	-	TGCAGCGTTGTATCCGGGGACTCCTACGAGCAGTACTTC	CSVVSGDSYEQYF
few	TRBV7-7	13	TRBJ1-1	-	TGTGCCAGCAGCTTAGGTATGAACACTGAAGCTTTCTTT	CASSLGMNTEAFF
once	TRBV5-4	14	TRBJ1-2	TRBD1	TGTGCCAGCAGCTTGGACAGGGGGCTCGGGGGCTACACCTTC	CASSLDRGLGGYTF
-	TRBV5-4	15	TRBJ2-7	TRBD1	TGTGCCAGCAGCCCCGGTGGGACAGGGGGCTACGAGCAGTACTTC	CASSPGGTGGYEQYF
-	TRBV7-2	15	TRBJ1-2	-	TGTGCCAGCAGCCCCCGCGGGGGCGGGATGTATGGCTACACCTTC	CASSPRGGGMYGYTF
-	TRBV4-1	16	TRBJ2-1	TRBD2	TGCGCCAGCAGCCCGCCGACTAGCGGGGGGGTGGATGAGCAGTTCTTC	CASSPPTSGGVDEQFF
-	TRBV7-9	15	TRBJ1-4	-	TGTGCCAGCAGCCAATCAGGGACAACGGTTGAAAAACTGTTTTTT	CASSQSGTTVEKLFF
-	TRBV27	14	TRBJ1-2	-	TGTGCCAGCAGTTTATTAGGTCGGGGGGATGGCTACACCTTC	CASSLLGRGDGYTF
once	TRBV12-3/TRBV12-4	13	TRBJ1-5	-	TGTGCCAGCACCCCGGACGGGAGGCAGCCCCAGCATTTT	CASTPDGRQPQHF
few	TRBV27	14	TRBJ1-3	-	TGTGCCAGCAGTTTACTCGGCTCTGGAAACACCATATATTTT	CASSLLGSGNTIYF
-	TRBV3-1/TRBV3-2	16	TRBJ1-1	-	TGTGCCAGCAGCCCTTTCTCGGCGGGGGGAAACACTGAAGCTTTCTTT	CASSPFSAGGNTEAFF
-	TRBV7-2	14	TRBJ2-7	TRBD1	TGTGCCAGCAGGTCTGGACAGGGTACCTACGAGCAGTACTTC	CASRSGQGTYEQYF
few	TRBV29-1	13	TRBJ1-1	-	TGCAGCGTTGTGCGGGATTTGAACACTGAAGCTTTCTTT	CSVVRDLNTEAFF
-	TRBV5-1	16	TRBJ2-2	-	TGCGCCAGCAGCTTGGCCAAGGGCGGGGTGACCGGGGAGCTGTTTTTT	CASSLAKGGVTGELFF
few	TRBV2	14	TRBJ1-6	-	TGTGCCAGCAGGAAACAGGGAATTGATTCACCCCTCCACTTT	CASRKQGIDSPLHF
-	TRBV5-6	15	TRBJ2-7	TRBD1	TGTGCCAGCAGCTACACCGGGACAGGAAGGAGAGAGCAGTACTTC	CASSYTGTGRREQYF
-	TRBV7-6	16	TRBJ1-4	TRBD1	TGTGCCAGCAGCCGTCGACAGGGGTGGCCTAATGAAAAACTGTTTTTT	CASSRRQGWPNEKLFF
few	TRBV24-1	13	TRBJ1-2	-	TGTGCCACCAGTGGGGGCGCTGGGTATGGCTACACCTTC	CATSGGAGYGYTF
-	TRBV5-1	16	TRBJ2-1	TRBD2	TGCGCCAGCAGCTTGGTAGCGGGGGGTGTCTACAATGAGCAGTTCTTC	CASSLVAGGVYNEQFF
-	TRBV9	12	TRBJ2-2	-	TGTGCCAGCAGCAGGGGTGCCGGGGAGCTGTTTTTT	CASSRGAGELFF
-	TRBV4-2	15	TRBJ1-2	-	TGTGCCAGCAGCCAAGATTTGGGGAGTTTCTATGGCTACACCTTC	CASSQDLGSFYGYTF
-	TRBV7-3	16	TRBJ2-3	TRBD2	TGTGCCAGCAGCCAGGCGCTAGCGGGGGGCACAGATACGCAGTATTTT	CASSQALAGGTDTQYF
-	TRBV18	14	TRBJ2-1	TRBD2	TGTGCCAGCTCACCTCCGAGCGGGGGCGATGAGCAGTTCTTC	CASSPPSGGDEQFF
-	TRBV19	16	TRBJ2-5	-	TGTGCCAGTAGTTGGACCAGGGGCCCCCCTGCTCGGACCCAGTACTTC	CASSWTRGPPARTQYF
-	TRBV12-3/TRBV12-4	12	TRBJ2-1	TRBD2	TGTGCCAGCAGGAGGGGCGGGGGGCCTGAGTTCTTC	CASRRGGGPEFF
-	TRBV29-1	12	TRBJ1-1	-	TGCAGCGTTGAAGATTGGAGCACTGAAGCTTTCTTT	CSVEDWSTEAFF
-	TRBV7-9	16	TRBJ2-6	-	TGTGCCAGCAGCTTAGGACTTTATTCTGGGGCCAACGTCCTGACTTTC	CASSLGLYSGANVLTF
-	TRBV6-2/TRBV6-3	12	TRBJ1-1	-	TGTGCCAGCAGTTGGCAGGGCCGGGAAGCTTTCTTT	CASSWQGREAFF
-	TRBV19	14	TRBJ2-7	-	TGTGCCAGTAGTACCCGGACACCCTACTACGAGCAGTACTTC	CASSTRTPYYEQYF
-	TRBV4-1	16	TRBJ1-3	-	TGCGCCAGCAGCCTTTGGGGAGGGGGCTCTGGAAACACCATATATTTT	CASSLWGGGSGNTIYF
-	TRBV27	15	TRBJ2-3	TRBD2	TGTGCCAGCAGTCCCCCAGCGGGGTTCATGGATACGCAGTATTTT	CASSPPAGFMDTQYF
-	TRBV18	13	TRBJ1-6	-	TGTGCCAGCTCACAAGGGGTCGGTTCACCCCTCTACTTT	CASSQGVGSPLYF
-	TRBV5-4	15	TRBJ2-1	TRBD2	TGTGCCAGCAGGTATTCCGGGACTAGCGCCAATGAGCAGTTCTTC	CASRYSGTSANEQFF
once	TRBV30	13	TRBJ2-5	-	TGTGCCGCAGCACGGGGGTTTCAAGAGACCCAGTACTTC	CAAARGFQETQYF
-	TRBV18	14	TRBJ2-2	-	TGTGCCAGTTGCGCCGTCGCGAACACCGGGGAGCTGTTTTTT	CASCAVANTGELFF
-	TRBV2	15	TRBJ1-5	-	TGTGCCAGCGGGTCTGGCAGGCCTCGGGAGGAGCCCCAGCATTTT	CASGSGRPREEPQHF
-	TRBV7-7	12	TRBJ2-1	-	TGTGCCAGCAGCTTAGAGTTCGGGGAGCAGTTCTTC	CASSLEFGEQFF
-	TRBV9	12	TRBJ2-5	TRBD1	TGTGCCAGCGGCACAGGGGGTGAGACCCAGTACTTC	CASGTGGETQYF
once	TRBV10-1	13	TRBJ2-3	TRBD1	TGCGCCAAAGGGACAGGGGAAAAAGATACGCAGTATTTT	CAKGTGEKDTQYF
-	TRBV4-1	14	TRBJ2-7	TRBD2	TGCGCCAGCAGCCAAGTCCTAGCGGGGGGAGAGCAGTACTTC	CASSQVLAGGEQYF
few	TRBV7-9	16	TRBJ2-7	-	TGTGCCAGCAGCTTAGTTGTAGGGACATTAGCCTACGAGCAGTACTTC	CASSLVVGTLAYEQYF
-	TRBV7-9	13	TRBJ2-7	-	TGTGCCAGCAGCGCCGGGGAGTCCTACGAGCAGTACTTC	CASSAGESYEQYF
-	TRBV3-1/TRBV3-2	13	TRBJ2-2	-	TGTGCCAGCAGCCACCAGTACACCGGGGAGCTGTTTTTT	CASSHQYTGELFF
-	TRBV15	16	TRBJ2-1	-	TGTGCCACCAGCAGAAGGACTCTTAGCTCCTACAATGAGCAGTTCTTC	CATSRRTLSSYNEQFF
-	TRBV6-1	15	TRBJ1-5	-	TGTGCCAGCAGTGAACGTCCCGGGGGCAATCAGCCCCAGCATTTT	CASSERPGGNQPQHF
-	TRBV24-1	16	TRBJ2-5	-	TGTGCCACCAGTGATGCACAGGGAAGAACTCCAGAGACCCAGTACTTC	CATSDAQGRTPETQYF
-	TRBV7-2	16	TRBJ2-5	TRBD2	TGTGCCAGCAGCTTAACTAGCGGGGGGATACAAGAGACCCAGTACTTC	CASSLTSGGIQETQYF
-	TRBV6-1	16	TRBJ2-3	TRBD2	TGTGCCAGCAGTGGAGTAGCGGGGGGCGGGACTGATACGCAGTATTTT	CASSGVAGGGTDTQYF
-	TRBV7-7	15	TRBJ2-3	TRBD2	TGTGCCAGCAGCCCCGCTCGGGGGGGCACAGATACGCAGTATTTT	CASSPARGGTDTQYF
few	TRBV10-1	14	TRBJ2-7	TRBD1	TGCGCCAGCAGTCCTAGACAGGGTCCCTACGAGCAGTACTTC	CASSPRQGPYEQYF
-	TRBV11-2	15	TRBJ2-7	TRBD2	TGTGCCAGCAGCCGACTAGCGGGGGAATTCTACGAGCAGTACTTC	CASSRLAGEFYEQYF
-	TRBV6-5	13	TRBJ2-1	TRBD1	TGTGCCAGCCGGCTCGGACAGGGGAATGAGCAGTTCTTC	CASRLGQGNEQFF